This TCR beta chain came from a study of T-cell memory formation after mild COVID-19. As to this clonotype: What it binds is unknown. This may come from a read error, since a much larger clone is one base off.

Per the germline V gene, CDR1 is SQVTM and CDR2 is ANQGSEA. This CDR3 spans 12 amino acids. Regarding the study as a whole: A second wave of clones peaked on day 37, and their SARS-CoV-2 specificity went unconfirmed. The study found contracting CD4+ clones mainly in CM and EM and contracting CD8+ clones in EMRA.

Each CDR3 protein gets one entry after TCRdb re-called the 5' RACE reads with MiXCR. This table has around 250,000 distinct CDR3 sequences, roughly 17% appearing once. Material: PBMCs or a T cell subset sorted from them (not recorded which). The chain uses TRBV29-1 and TRBJ2-1, with D perhaps being TRBD1 or TRBD2 (6 bases each). The sequence derives from a man between 18 and 35 years old who had mild COVID-19 (a few samples of this study predate the infection). Cell type and time point are not known. The CDR3 nucleotides are TGCAGCGCCGTCGGGGGCTACAATGAGAAGTTCTTC. Its translation is CSAVGGYNEKFF.